The entry below describes one T cell receptor (beta chain). Authors' processing steps: Estimates of nucleated cell counts were drawn from the amplification of reference gene primers. The table came from immunoSEQ multiplex PCR; TCRdb's copy has only in-frame clones and leaves some out. V, J and clone size derive from that table, while D and trimming were established from the DNA sequence. The sample includes roughly 150,000 clones, roughly 93% of them seen just once. The data belong to a study of blood T cell repertoires in COVID-19. Overall study: Sites in the United States, Italy and Spain provided acute and convalescent COVID-19 samples. T cells, B-cell-depleted T cells, or PBMCs provided the cDNA or gDNA that served as material.

CDR1 is KGHSH and CDR2 is LQKENI in the germline V gene. This CDR3 comprises 15 residues. V lost 6 bases and J lost 6; bases outside the gene matches: 11. This TCR was recovered from a man younger than 35 with acute or convalescent COVID-19. Sequencing input: peripheral blood. The gene calls are TRBV18 and TRBJ1-2, with 9 bases identical to TRBD1. This CDR3 reads CASSQLGTGMDGYTF. In DNA, the CDR3 is TGTGCCAGCTCGCAACTAGGGACAGGGATGGATGGCTACACCTTC.